The 7 T cell receptor beta chains below all came from one sample that was sequenced in a study of T cells in Graves' hyperthyroidism and ophthalmopathy. The investigators amplified TCR beta CDR3 regions from RNA transcripts. First-round RT-PCR of the TCR CDR3 relied on the HTBI primer set. TCRdb processed the multiplex PCR reads anew with MiXCR; each CDR3 protein has one entry. The data contain a few hundred thousand distinct CDR3 sequences, 15% of them singletons. Sequenced input: blood. All receptors come from a woman aged 25 to 39 with Graves' hyperthyroidism.

There are many counts of this clonotype. This chain joins TRBV20-1 and TRBJ2-6; no clear D. V shed 3 bases and J shed 0 bases, with 6 bases lying between them. The CDR3 sequence is 14 residues long. Germline CDR1 and CDR2: DFQATT and SNEGSKA (reference sequence). CDR3 sequence: CSARSSSGANVLTF. The DNA for the CDR3 is TGCAGTGCTAGGTCGAGCTCTGGGGCCAACGTCCTGACTTTC.

In the case of this clonotype: This may stem from a read error, because a much larger clone lies one nucleotide away. The rearrangement joins TRBV5-1 to TRBJ2-3; 7 bases are a match to TRBD1. Germline values: CDR1 SGHRS, CDR2 YFSETQ. The CDR3 has 17 residues. V dropped 3 bases and J dropped 0; count of bases not matched to a gene: 10. This CDR3 reads CASSYRLGQRSTDTQYF. CDR3 coding DNA: TGCGCCAGCAGCTACCGCTTGGGACAGAGAAGCACAGATACGCAGTATTTT.

This chain uses TRBV20-1 with TRBJ1-2; D gene ambiguous. The CDR3 has 13 amino acids. Germline lookup yields CDR1 DFQATT and CDR2 SNEGSKA (reference sequence). Trimming cost V 6 bases and J 0 bases, with 11 bases left between them. The CDR3 loop reads CSAGSQANYGYTF. DNA for the CDR3: TGCAGTGCGGGCTCGCAGGCTAACTATGGCTACACCTTC.

This clonotype was observed many times. The chain joins TRBV2 to TRBJ2-7; either TRBD1 or TRBD2 may fit D (6 bases each). The CDR3 totals 13 residues. CDR1 and CDR2 from the germline V gene are SNHLY and FYNNEI. Trimming removed 6 bases from V and 4 bases from J, with 13 bases in between. The CDR3 sequence: CASSQGRLYEQYF. The CDR3 DNA follows: TGTGCCAGCAGCCAGGGGAGGTTGTACGAGCAGTACTTC.

This chain uses TRBV6-5 with TRBJ1-2; D not resolved. The CDR3 runs 14 residues. V shed 0 bases and J shed 4 bases, with 9 bases lying between them. Germline assignment: CDR1 MNHEY and CDR2 SVGAGI. This CDR3 reads CASSYSTPAYGYTF. DNA for the CDR3: TGTGCCAGCAGTTACTCTACTCCGGCCTATGGCTACACCTTC.

The chain is built from TRBV20-1 and TRBJ1-5; D perhaps matches TRBD1 (5 bases). CDR1 and CDR2 from the germline V gene are DFQATT and SNEGSKA (reference sequence). CDR3 length: 17 residues. Trimming removed 5 bases at V and 0 bases at J, with 20 bases between. For the CDR3, the DNA is TGCAGTGCTGCCGAGGGCGCGGGGGACTTTAGCAATCAGCCCCAGCATTTT. Its protein product is CSAAEGAGDFSNQPQHF.

This clonotype was counted only a few times. This sequence may be a read error, since a much larger clone differs from it by one base. The rearrangement uses TRBV20-1 and TRBJ2-1; TRBD2 agrees at 7 bases. The junction had 7 bases not matched to a gene; V was cut back by 2 bases and J by 3 bases. CDR3 length: 15 amino acids. CDR1 is DFQATT, CDR2 SNEGSKA, per germline (reference sequence). The CDR3 DNA reads as TGCAGTGCTAGATCTCCTAGCGGAAGCTACAATGAGCAGTTCTTC. The encoded protein is CSARSPSGSYNEQFF.